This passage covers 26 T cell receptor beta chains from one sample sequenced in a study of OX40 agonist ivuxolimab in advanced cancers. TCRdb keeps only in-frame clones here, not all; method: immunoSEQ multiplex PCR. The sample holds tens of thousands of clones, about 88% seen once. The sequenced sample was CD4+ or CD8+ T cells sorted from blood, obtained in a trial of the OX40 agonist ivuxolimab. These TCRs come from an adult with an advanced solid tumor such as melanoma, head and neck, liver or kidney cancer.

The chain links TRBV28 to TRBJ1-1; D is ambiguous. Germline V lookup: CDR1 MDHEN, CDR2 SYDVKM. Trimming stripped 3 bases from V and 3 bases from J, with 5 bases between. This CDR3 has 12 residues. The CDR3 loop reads CASSFVDTEAFF. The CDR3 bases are TGTGCCAGCAGTTTCGTGGACACTGAAGCTTTCTTT.

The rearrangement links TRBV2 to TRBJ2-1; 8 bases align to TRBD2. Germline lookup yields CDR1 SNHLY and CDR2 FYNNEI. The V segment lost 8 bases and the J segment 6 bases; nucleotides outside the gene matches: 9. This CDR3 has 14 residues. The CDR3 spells CASGAGGISNEQFF. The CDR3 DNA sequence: TGTGCCAGCGGCGCGGGGGGAATAAGCAATGAGCAGTTCTTC.

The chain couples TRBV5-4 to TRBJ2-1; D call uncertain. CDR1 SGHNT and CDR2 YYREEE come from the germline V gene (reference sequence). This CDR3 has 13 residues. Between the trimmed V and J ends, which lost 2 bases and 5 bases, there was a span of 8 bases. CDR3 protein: CASSLPPDNEQFF. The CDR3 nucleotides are TGTGCCAGCAGCTTACCCCCCGACAATGAGCAGTTCTTC.

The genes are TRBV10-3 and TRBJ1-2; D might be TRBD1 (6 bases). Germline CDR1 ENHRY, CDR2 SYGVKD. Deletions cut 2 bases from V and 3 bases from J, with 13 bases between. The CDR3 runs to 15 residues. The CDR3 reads CAISEPFDRHYGYTF. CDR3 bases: TGTGCCATCAGTGAGCCTTTCGACAGGCACTATGGCTACACCTTC.

The chain's CDR3 is CASSLKALGQPSGYEQYF. CDR3 DNA sequence: TGTGCCAGCAGCTTAAAGGCATTGGGGCAACCCTCAGGATACGAGCAGTACTTC. The genes are TRBV5-8 and TRBJ2-7; weak D call: TRBD1 (5 bases). Germline V gives CDR1 SGHTS, CDR2 YDEGEE. The CDR3 has 18 residues. With 2 bases removed from V and 4 bases from J, the gap between germline ends came to 25 bases.

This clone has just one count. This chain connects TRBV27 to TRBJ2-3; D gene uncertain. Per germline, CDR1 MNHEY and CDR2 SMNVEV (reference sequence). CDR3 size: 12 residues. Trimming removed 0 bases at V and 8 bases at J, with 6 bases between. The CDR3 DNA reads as TGTGCCAGCAGTTTATCCGGTGGTACGCAGTATTTT. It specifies CASSLSGGTQYF.

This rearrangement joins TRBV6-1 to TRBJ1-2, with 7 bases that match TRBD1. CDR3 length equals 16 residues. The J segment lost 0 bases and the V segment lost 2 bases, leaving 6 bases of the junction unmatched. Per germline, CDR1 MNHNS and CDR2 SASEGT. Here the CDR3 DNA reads TGTGCCAGCAGTGAATACAGAACAGGGGCTAACTATGGCTACACCTTC. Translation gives CASSEYRTGANYGYTF.

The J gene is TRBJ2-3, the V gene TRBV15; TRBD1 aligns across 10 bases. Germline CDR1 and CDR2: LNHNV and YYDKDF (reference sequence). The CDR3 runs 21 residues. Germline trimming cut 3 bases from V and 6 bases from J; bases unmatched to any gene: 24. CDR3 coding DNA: TGTGCCACCAGCAGGATCTTGCCCTTGCCGGGACAGGGGAGGTTTGGGGATACGCAGTATTTT. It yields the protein CATSRILPLPGQGRFGDTQYF.

The CDR3 coding sequence is TGTGCCAGCAGTTTTGGGGGGCCTGGGGCCAACGTCCTGACTTTC. This sequence encodes CASSFGGPGANVLTF. The genes are TRBV28 and TRBJ2-6; the D gene could be TRBD1 or TRBD2 (6 bases each). The CDR3 is made up of 15 amino acids. Germline assignment: CDR1 MDHEN and CDR2 SYDVKM. The V gene lost 3 bases and the J gene lost 2 bases, with 8 bases spanning the gap.

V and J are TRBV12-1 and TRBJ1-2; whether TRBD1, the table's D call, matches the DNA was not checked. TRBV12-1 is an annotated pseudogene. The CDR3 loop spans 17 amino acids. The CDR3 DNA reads TGTGCCAGCAGCCGAATGGACAGGGTCAGGTCGGTCGGTGGCTACACCTTC. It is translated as CASSRMDRVRSVGGYTF.

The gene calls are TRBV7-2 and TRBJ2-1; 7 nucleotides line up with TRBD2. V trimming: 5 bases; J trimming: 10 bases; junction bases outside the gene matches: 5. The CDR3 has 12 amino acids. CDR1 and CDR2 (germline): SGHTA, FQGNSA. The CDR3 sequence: CASSTSGTEQFF. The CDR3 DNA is TGTGCCAGCAGCACCAGCGGGACCGAGCAGTTCTTC.

As DNA, the CDR3 is TGCGCCAGCAGCCACGAAGCTAGCGGAATCACAGATACGCAGTATTTT. Translated: CASSHEASGITDTQYF. This sequence joins TRBV4-1 and TRBJ2-3, with 7 bases that match TRBD2. The CDR3 runs to 16 residues. After removal of 3 bases from V and 2 bases from J, the junction contained 8 bases not matched to a gene. The germline gives CDR1 MGHRA, CDR2 YSYEKL.

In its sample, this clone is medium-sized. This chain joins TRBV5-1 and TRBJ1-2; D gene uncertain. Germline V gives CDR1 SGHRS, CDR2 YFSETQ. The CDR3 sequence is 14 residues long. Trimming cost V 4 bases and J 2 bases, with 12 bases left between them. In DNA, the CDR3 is TGCGCCAGCAGCGAGAACGGTGCAAACTATGGCTACACCTTC. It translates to CASSENGANYGYTF. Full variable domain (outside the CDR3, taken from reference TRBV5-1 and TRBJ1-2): KAGVTQTPRYLIKTRGQQVTLSCSPISGHRSVSWYQQTPGQGLQFLFEYFSETQRNKGNFPGRFSGRQFSNSRSEMNVSTLELGDSALYLCASSENGANYGYTFGSGTRLTVV.

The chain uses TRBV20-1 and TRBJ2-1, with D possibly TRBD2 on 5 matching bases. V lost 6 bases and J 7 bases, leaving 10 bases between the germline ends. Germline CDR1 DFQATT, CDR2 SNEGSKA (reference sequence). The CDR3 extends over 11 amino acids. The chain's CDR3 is CSADLGNEQFF. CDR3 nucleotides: TGCAGTGCGGACTTAGGGAATGAGCAGTTCTTC.

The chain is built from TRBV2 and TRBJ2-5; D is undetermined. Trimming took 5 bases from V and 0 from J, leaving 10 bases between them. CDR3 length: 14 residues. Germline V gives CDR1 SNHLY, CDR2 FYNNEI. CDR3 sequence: CASSSDTYQETQYF. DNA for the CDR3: TGTGCCAGCAGTTCCGACACGTACCAAGAGACCCAGTACTTC.

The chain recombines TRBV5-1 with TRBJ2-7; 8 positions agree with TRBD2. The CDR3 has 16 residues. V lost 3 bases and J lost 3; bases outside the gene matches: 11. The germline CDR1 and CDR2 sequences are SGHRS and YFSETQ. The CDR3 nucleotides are TGCGCCAGCAGCTCCTTGTCGGCGGGAGGTGTCTACGAGCAGTACTTC. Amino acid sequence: CASSSLSAGGVYEQYF.

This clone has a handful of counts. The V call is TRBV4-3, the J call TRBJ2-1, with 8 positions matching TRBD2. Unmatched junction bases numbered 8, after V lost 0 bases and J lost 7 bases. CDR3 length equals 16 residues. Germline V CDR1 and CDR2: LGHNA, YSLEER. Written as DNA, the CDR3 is TGCGCCAGCAGCCAAGATCGAGCGGGAGCGGGTAATGAGCAGTTCTTC. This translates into CASSQDRAGAGNEQFF.

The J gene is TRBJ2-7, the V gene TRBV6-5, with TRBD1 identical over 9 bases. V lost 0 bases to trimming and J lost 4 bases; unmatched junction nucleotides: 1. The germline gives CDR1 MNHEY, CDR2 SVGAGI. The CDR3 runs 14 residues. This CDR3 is CASSYSTGGYEQYF. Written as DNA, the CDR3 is TGTGCCAGCAGTTACTCGACAGGGGGATACGAGCAGTACTTC.

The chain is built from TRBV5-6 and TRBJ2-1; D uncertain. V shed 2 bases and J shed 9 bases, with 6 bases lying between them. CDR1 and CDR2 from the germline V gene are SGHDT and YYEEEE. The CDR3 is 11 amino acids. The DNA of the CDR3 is TGTGCCAGCAGCTTTGCGGTTGAGCAGTTCTTC. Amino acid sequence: CASSFAVEQFF.

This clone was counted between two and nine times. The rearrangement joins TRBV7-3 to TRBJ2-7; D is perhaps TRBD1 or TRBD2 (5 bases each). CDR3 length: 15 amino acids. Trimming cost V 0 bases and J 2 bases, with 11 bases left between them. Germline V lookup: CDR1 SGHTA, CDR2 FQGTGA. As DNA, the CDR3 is TGTGCCAGCAGCTTAACGGGTGGGACCCCCTACGAGCAGTACTTC. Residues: CASSLTGGTPYEQYF. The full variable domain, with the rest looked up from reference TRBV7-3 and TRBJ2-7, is GAGVSQTPSNKVTEKGKYVELRCDPISGHTALYWYRQSLGQGPEFLIYFQGTGAADDSGLPNDRFFAVRPEGSVSTLKIQRTERGDSAVYLCASSLTGGTPYEQYFGPGTRLTVT.

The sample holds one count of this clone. This CDR3 reads CSVEKWTSTQGKTYEQYF. CDR3 in DNA: TGCAGCGTTGAAAAATGGACTAGCACCCAAGGGAAGACCTACGAGCAGTACTTC. The J gene is TRBJ2-7, the V gene TRBV29-1, with 8 bases matching TRBD2. Trimming at V came to 2 bases and at J to 2 bases, leaving 17 bases not matched to a gene. Per the germline V gene, CDR1 is SQVTM and CDR2 is ANQGSEA. The CDR3 is 18 residues long.

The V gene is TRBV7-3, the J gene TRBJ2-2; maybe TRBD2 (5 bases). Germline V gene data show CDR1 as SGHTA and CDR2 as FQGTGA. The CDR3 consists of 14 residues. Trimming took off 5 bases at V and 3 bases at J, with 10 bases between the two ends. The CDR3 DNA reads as TGTGCCAGCAGCCTAGCATGGGACACCGGGGAGCTGTTTTTT. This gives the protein CASSLAWDTGELFF.

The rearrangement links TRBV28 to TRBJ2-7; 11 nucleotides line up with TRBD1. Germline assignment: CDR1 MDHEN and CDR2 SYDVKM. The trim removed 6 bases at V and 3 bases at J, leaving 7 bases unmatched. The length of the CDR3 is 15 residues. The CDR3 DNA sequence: TGTGCCAGCAGCCAACCGGGACAGGGGGTCTACGAGCAGTACTTC. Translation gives CASSQPGQGVYEQYF.

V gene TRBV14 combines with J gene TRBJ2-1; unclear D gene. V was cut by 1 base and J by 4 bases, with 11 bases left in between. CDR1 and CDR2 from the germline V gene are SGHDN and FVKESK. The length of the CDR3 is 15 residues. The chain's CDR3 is CASSQGFASYNEQFF. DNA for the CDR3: TGTGCCAGCAGCCAAGGATTTGCGAGTTACAATGAGCAGTTCTTC.

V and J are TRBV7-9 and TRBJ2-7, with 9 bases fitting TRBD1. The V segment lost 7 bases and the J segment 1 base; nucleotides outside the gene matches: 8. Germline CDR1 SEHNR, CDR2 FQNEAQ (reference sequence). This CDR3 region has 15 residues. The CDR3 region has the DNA TGTGCCAGCATCCATTCCGGGACAGGGTCCTACGAGCAGTACTTC. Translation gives CASIHSGTGSYEQYF.

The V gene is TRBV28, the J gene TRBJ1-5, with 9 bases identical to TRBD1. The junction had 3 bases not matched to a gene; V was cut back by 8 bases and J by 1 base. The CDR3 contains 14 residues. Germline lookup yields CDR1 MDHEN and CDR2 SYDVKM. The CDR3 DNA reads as TGTGCCAGCCGGGACAGGGCGAGCAATCAGCCCCAGCATTTT. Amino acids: CASRDRASNQPQHF.